The clone carrying this T cell receptor (beta chain) came up once. Its antigen is still unknown. These data are taken from a study of CD8+CD57+ T cells in acquired aplastic anemia. Broader study findings: Researchers report that fewer than 30 CD8+ CDR3 sequences appeared in both patients and controls.

Genomic DNA was employed as the template in profiling TCR beta VDJ and CDR3. TCRdb called the reads again in MiXCR, with one record for every CDR3 protein. The sample has more than 95,000 distinct CDR3 sequences, over 30% seen once. Flow cytometry had shown expanded CD8+CD57+ cells in the patients chosen for sequencing. Each of the patients presented with severe acquired aplastic anemia. Each patient gave a blood sample that was collected before any therapy had been received. This clonotype was sampled from a human donor with aplastic anemia. Sequencing used sorted CD4+, CD8+, or CD8+CD57+ T cells (not recorded which) from PBMCs.

CDR3 residues: CASKPTANSPLHF. CDR3 DNA: TGTGCCAGCAAACCCACGGCCAATTCACCCCTCCACTTT. J is TRBJ1-6 and V is TRBV2; no firm D call. Germline CDR1 reads SNHLY; CDR2 reads FYNNEI. V lost 7 bases and J 7 bases, leaving 11 bases between the germline ends. This CDR3 has 13 residues.